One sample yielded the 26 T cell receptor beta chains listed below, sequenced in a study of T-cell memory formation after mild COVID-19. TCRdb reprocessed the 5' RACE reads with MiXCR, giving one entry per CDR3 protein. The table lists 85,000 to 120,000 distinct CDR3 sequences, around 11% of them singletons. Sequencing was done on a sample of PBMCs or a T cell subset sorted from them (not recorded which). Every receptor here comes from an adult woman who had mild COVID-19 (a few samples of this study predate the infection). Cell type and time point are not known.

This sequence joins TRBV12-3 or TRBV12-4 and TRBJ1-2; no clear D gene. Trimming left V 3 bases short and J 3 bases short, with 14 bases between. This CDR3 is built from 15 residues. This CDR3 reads CASSLDGMRDYGYTF. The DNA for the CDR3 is TGTGCCAGCAGTTTGGATGGCATGAGGGACTATGGCTACACCTTC.

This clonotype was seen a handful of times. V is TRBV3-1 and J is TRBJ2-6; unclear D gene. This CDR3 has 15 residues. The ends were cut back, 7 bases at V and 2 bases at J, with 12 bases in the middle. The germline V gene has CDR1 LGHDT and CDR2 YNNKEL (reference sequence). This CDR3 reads CASTTPSAGANVLTF. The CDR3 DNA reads TGTGCCAGCACCACCCCTAGTGCTGGGGCCAACGTCCTGACTTTC.

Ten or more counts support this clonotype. The CDR3 loop reads CASSLDAGTYEQYF. In DNA, the CDR3 is TGCGCCAGCAGCTTGGATGCAGGGACCTACGAGCAGTACTTC. The gene calls are TRBV5-1 and TRBJ2-7, with a possible D match to TRBD1 (5 bases). Germline CDR1 reads SGHRS; CDR2 reads YFSETQ. The CDR3 has 14 residues. V shed 0 bases and J shed 2 bases, with 9 bases lying between them.

The CDR3 is CSVGGRGHSANEKLFF. The CDR3 DNA sequence: TGCAGCGTTGGGGGTCGCGGACATTCAGCTAATGAAAAACTGTTTTTT. J is TRBJ1-4 and V is TRBV29-1; possibly TRBD1 for D (5 bases). There are 16 residues in the CDR3. V lost 4 bases and J 3 bases, leaving 18 bases between the germline ends. The germline V gene encodes CDR1 SQVTM and CDR2 ANQGSEA.

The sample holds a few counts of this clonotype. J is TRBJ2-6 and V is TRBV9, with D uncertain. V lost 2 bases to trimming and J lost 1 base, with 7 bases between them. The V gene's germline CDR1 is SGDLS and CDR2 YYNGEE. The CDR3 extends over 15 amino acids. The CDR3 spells CASSVRLSGANVLTF. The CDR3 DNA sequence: TGTGCCAGCAGCGTCCGGCTATCTGGGGCCAACGTCCTGACTTTC.

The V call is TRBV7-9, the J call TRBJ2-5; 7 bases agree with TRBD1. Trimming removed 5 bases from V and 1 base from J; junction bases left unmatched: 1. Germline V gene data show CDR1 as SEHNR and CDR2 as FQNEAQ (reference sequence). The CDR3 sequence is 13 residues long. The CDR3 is CASSRDSQETQYF. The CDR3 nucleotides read TGTGCCAGCAGCCGGGACAGCCAAGAGACCCAGTACTTC.

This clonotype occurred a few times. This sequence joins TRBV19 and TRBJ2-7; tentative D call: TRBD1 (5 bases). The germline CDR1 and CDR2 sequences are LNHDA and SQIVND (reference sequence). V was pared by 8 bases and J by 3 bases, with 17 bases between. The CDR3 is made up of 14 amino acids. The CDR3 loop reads CASSARAGLYEQYF. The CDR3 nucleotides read TGTGCCAGTTCCGCCAGGGCAGGTCTCTACGAGCAGTACTTC. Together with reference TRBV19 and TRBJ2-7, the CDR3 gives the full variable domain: DGGITQSPKYLFRKEGQNVTLSCEQNLNHDAMYWYRQDPGQGLRLIYYSQIVNDFQKGDIAEGYSVSREKKESFPLTVTSAQKNPTAFYLCASSARAGLYEQYFGPGTRLTVT.

The CDR3 sequence: CSVTGTGELRAYNEQFF. The CDR3 DNA reads TGCAGCGTTACCGGGACAGGGGAATTGAGGGCCTACAATGAGCAGTTCTTC. This sequence joins TRBV29-1 and TRBJ2-1; 10 positions match TRBD1. Germline CDR1 is SQVTM and CDR2 is ANQGSEA. V was pared by 5 bases and J by 2 bases, with 12 bases of the junction left unmatched. The CDR3 has 17 amino acids.

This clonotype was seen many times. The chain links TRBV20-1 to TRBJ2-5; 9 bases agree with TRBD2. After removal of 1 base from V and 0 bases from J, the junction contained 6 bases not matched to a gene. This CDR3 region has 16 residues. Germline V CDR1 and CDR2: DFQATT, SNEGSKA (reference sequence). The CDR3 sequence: CSARALASGDQETQYF. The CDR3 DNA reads TGCAGTGCTAGAGCTTTGGCTAGCGGGGACCAAGAGACCCAGTACTTC.

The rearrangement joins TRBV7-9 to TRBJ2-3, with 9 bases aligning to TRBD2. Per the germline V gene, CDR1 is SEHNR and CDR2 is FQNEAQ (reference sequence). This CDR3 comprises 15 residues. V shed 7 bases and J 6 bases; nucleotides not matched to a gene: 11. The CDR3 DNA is TGTGCCAGCACCCCTTGGCGGGGGGGCTCGGATACGCAGTATTTT. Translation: CASTPWRGGSDTQYF.

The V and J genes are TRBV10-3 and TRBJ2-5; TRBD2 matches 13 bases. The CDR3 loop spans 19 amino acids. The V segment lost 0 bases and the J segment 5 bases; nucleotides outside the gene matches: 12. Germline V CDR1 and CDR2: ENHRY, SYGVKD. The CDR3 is CAISESGLAGVGIPETQYF. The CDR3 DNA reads TGTGCCATCAGTGAGTCCGGACTAGCGGGAGTCGGCATCCCGGAGACCCAGTACTTC.

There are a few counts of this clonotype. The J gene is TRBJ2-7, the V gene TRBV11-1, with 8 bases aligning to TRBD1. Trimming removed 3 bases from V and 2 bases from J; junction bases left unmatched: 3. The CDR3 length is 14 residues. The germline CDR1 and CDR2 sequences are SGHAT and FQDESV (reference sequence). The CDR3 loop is CASSFAGGAYEQYF. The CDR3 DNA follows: TGTGCCAGCAGCTTTGCAGGGGGCGCCTACGAGCAGTACTTC. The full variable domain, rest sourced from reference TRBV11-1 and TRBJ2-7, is EAEVAQSPRYKITEKSQAVAFWCDPISGHATLYWYRQILGQGPELLVQFQDESVVDDSQLPKDRFSAERLKGVDSTLKIQPAELGDSAMYLCASSFAGGAYEQYFGPGTRLTVT.

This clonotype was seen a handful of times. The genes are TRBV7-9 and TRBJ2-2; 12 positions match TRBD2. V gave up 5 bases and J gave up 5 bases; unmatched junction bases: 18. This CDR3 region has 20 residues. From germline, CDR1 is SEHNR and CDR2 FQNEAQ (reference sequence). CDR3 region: CASSQPSLRLAGDWTGELFF. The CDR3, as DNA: TGTGCCAGCAGCCAACCTTCCCTCAGACTAGCGGGAGACTGGACCGGGGAGCTGTTTTTT.

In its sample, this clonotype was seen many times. CDR3 in amino acids: CASSVVAGGNEQFF. CDR3 DNA sequence: TGTGCCAGCAGCGTAGTTGCGGGGGGCAATGAGCAGTTCTTC. The chain couples TRBV9 to TRBJ2-1, with TRBD2 identical over 8 bases. V was pared by 0 bases and J by 6 bases, with 2 bases of the junction left unmatched. Germline CDR1 reads SGDLS; CDR2 reads YYNGEE. This CDR3 is 14 amino acids long.

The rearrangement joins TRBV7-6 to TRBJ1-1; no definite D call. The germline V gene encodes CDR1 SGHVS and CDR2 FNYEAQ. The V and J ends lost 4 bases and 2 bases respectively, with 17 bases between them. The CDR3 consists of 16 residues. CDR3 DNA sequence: TGTGCCAGCAGCTCTAGTAGCGGGGTCCTAAACACTGAAGCTTTCTTT. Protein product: CASSSSSGVLNTEAFF.

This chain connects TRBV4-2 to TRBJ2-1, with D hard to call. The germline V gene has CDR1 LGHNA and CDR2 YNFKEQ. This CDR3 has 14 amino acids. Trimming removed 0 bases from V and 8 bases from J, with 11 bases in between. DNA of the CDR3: TGTGCCAGCAGCCAAGATAAGGCTCTCGATGAGCAGTTCTTC. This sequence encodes CASSQDKALDEQFF.

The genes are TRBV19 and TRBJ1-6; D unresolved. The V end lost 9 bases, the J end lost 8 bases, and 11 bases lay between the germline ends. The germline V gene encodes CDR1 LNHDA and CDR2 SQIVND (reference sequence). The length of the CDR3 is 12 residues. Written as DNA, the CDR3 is TGTGCCAGCCGAGCGGGGTATTCACCCCTCCACTTT. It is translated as CASRAGYSPLHF. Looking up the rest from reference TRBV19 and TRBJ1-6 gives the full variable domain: DGGITQSPKYLFRKEGQNVTLSCEQNLNHDAMYWYRQDPGQGLRLIYYSQIVNDFQKGDIAEGYSVSREKKESFPLTVTSAQKNPTAFYLCASRAGYSPLHFGNGTRLTVT.

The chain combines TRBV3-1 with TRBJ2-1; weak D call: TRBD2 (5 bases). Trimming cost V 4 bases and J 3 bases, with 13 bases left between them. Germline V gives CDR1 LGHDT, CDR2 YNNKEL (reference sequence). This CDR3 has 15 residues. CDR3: CASSLGLEIYNEQFF. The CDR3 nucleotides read TGTGCCAGCAGCCTTGGACTGGAAATCTACAATGAGCAGTTCTTC.

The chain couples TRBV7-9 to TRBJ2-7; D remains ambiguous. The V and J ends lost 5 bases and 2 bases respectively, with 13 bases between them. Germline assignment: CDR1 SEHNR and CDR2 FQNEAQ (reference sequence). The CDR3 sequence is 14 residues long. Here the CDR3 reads CASSPESAAYEQYF. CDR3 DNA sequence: TGTGCCAGCAGCCCCGAAAGTGCGGCCTACGAGCAGTACTTC.

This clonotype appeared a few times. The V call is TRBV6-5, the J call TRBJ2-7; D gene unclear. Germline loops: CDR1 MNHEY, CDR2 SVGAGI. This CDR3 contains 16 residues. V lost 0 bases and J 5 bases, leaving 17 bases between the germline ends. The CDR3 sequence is CASSYSGIHTPNEQYF. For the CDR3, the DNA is TGTGCCAGCAGTTACTCGGGCATCCATACGCCCAACGAGCAGTACTTC.

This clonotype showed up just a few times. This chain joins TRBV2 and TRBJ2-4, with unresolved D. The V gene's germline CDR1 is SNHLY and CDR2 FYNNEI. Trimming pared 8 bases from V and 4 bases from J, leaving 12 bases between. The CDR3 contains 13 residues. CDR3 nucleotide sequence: TGTGCCAGCGAGGCTTCTGGGAAAAACATTCAGTACTTC. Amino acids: CASEASGKNIQYF.

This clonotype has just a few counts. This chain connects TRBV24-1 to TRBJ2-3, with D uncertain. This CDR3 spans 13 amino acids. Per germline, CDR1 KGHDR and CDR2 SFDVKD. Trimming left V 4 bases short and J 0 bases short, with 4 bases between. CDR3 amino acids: CATSDLSTDTQYF. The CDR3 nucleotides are TGTGCCACCAGTGACCTTAGCACAGATACGCAGTATTTT.

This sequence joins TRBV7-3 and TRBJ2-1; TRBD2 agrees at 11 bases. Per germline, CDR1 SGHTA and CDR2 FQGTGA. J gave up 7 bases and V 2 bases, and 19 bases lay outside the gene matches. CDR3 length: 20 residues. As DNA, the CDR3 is TGTGCCAGCAGCTTACCCCTCGGGACTAGCGGTTCCGGGGCCGGGAATGAGCAGTTCTTC. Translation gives CASSLPLGTSGSGAGNEQFF.

CDR3 in amino acids: CSARDIWATGELFF. In DNA form, the CDR3 reads TGCAGTGCTAGGGACATCTGGGCCACCGGGGAGCTGTTTTTT. V usage is TRBV20-1 and J usage is TRBJ2-2; TRBD1 is a possible D gene (5 bases). This CDR3 has 14 residues. V lost 3 bases to trimming and J lost 4 bases, with 12 bases between them. Germline V lookup: CDR1 DFQATT, CDR2 SNEGSKA (reference sequence).

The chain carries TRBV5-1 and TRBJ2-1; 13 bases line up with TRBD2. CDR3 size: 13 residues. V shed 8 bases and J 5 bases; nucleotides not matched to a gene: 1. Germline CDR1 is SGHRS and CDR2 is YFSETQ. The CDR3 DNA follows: TGCGCCAGTGGACTAGCGGGAGACAATGAGCAGTTCTTC. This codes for CASGLAGDNEQFF.

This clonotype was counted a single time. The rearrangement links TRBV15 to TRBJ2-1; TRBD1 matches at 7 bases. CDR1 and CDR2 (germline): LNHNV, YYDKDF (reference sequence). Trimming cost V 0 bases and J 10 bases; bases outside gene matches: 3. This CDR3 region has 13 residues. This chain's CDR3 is CATSREDRPEQFF. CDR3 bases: TGTGCCACCAGCAGAGAGGACAGGCCCGAGCAGTTCTTC.